The T cell receptor beta chain described here comes from a study of PD-1 blockade in classical Hodgkin lymphoma. A word on this clone: Its antigen is unidentified.

Sequencing was performed with immunoSEQ multiplex PCR; in TCRdb, only in-frame clones are kept and a portion is missing. The profile shows 90,000 to 120,000 clones, 80% to 90% of them singletons. All the patients suffered relapse after autologous stem cell transplantation, and brentuximab vedotin exposure differed. The CDR3 is made up of 15 amino acids. Trimming took off 5 bases at V and 2 bases at J, with 14 bases between the two ends. Per the germline V gene, CDR1 is SGHNT and CDR2 is YYREEE (reference sequence). The study, taken as a whole, reports: Nothing has yet pinned down what causes the repertoire differences, possibly disease activity or prior therapy. Baseline TCR diversity was reportedly lower in newly diagnosed patients than healthy donors.

The receptor was derived from a human donor with classical Hodgkin lymphoma. The V gene is TRBV5-4, the J gene TRBJ2-1; D not resolved. The sequencing used peripheral blood mononuclear cells (PBMCs), collected before the second cycle of nivolumab. CDR3 sequence (DNA): TGTGCCAGCAGTTCTGGGGTCCCGGCCTACAATGAGCAGTTCTTC. As protein: CASSSGVPAYNEQFF.